This TCR beta chain was sequenced for a study of T cell clonotyping in hematopoietic cell transplantation. Clones were sequenced by immunoSEQ multiplex PCR, and TCRdb holds only the in-frame ones, with some missing. The sample gives about 6,200 clones, approximately 80% of which show up once; approximately 30% is in the top ten. The V gene lost 5 bases and the J gene lost 1 base, with 8 bases spanning the gap. The CDR3 loop spans 13 amino acids. Per germline, CDR1 MNHNS and CDR2 SASEGT. The rearrangement uses TRBV6-1 and TRBJ1-1; D not resolved. The specimen was PBMCs, collected 100 days after allogeneic stem cell transplant. The source is a female patient aged 30-39 years who had an allogeneic stem cell transplant, so the T cells may come from the graft donor. Some clones in this sample may be carry-over from other donors' samples. DNA of the CDR3: TGTGCCAGCAGTCCCTGGGGGAACACTGAAGCTTTCTTT. This encodes CASSPWGNTEAFF.